These 8 T cell receptor beta chains originate from one sample sequenced in a study of shared clonotypes between healthy human individuals. Data came from immunoSEQ multiplex PCR; TCRdb stores just in-frame clones and leaves some out. Here the sample spans over a million clones, approximately 78% being singletons. Sequenced input: memory CD4+ T cells from PBMCs. Subset indicated: CD45RA-negative fraction. Source of these receptors: a young man in good health. Some clones in this sample may be carry-over from other donors' samples.

The chain joins TRBV29-1 to TRBJ1-2, with D tentatively TRBD1 (5 bases). CDR1 is SQVTM and CDR2 is ANQGSEA in the germline V gene. V was trimmed by 0 bases and J by 8 bases, leaving 16 bases between them. There are 14 residues in the CDR3. The CDR3 DNA follows: TGCAGCGTTGAAGATGAGGGCAGGGCAGGCGGCTACACCTTC. This translates into CSVEDEGRAGGYTF.

The chain joins TRBV28 to TRBJ2-1; TRBD1 matches at 7 bases. Germline values: CDR1 MDHEN, CDR2 SYDVKM. J gave up 2 bases and V 9 bases, and 13 bases lay outside the gene matches. This CDR3 region has 16 residues. CDR3 coding DNA: TGTGCCAGTAAAGCCGGGGACAGCCTAACCTACAATGAGCAGTTCTTC. Residues: CASKAGDSLTYNEQFF. The entire variable domain, with the rest obtained from reference TRBV28 and TRBJ2-1, is as follows: DVKVTQSSRYLVKRTGEKVFLECVQDMDHENMFWYRQDPGLGLRLIYFSYDVKMKEKGDIPEGYSVSREKKERFSLILESASTNQTSMYLCASKAGDSLTYNEQFFGPGTRLTVL.

As concerns this clone: Within the sample, other DNA sequences also encode this same CDR3. V and J are TRBV20-1 and TRBJ2-3; no firm D call. Germline V gives CDR1 DFQATT, CDR2 SNEGSKA (reference sequence). The V end lost 1 base, the J end lost 1 base, and 0 bases lay between the germline ends. There are 11 residues in the CDR3. The DNA for the CDR3 is TGCAGTGCTAGAGGCACAGATACGCAGTATTTT. This codes for CSARGTDTQYF.

The rearrangement links TRBV20-1 to TRBJ2-7; D remains ambiguous. CDR3 length: 11 amino acids. V was clipped by 6 bases and J by 0 bases, with 6 bases between them. The germline V gene encodes CDR1 DFQATT and CDR2 SNEGSKA (reference sequence). The CDR3 here is CSAAVSYEQYF. The CDR3 bases are TGCAGTGCCGCGGTCTCCTACGAGCAGTACTTC.

The chain couples TRBV5-1 to TRBJ2-3; 12 bases map to TRBD2. CDR1 is SGHRS and CDR2 is YFSETQ in the germline V gene. CDR3 length: 17 residues. Trimming at V came to 0 bases and at J to 5 bases, leaving 7 bases not matched to a gene. The CDR3 DNA is TGCGCCAGCAGCTTGGTCCGGACTAGCGGGGCTGGAGATACGCAGTATTTT. Translating it yields CASSLVRTSGAGDTQYF.

The chain is built from TRBV5-1 and TRBJ2-5, with 11 bases aligning to TRBD2. This CDR3 has 16 residues. Germline V gives CDR1 SGHRS, CDR2 YFSETQ. J lost 4 bases, V lost 5 bases, and 10 bases had no gene match. The chain's CDR3 is CASRLRTSGHAETQYF. The CDR3 DNA follows: TGCGCCAGCAGACTTCGGACTAGCGGGCATGCAGAGACCCAGTACTTC.

The chain couples TRBV10-2 to TRBJ2-1, with D uncertain. The V and J ends lost 8 bases and 4 bases respectively, with 9 bases between them. The CDR3 is 12 amino acids. The germline CDR1 and CDR2 sequences are WSHSY and SAAADI. The CDR3, as DNA: TGCGCCAGCTCCGAGGTATACAATGAGCAGTTCTTC. Amino acids: CASSEVYNEQFF.

V gene TRBV6-5 combines with J gene TRBJ2-5, with no clear D. The CDR3 loop spans 14 amino acids. Trimming pared 4 bases from V and 1 base from J, leaving 10 bases between. Germline CDR1 MNHEY, CDR2 SVGAGI. CDR3 DNA: TGTGCCAGCAGTTTGCGGACGGGCCAAGAGACCCAGTACTTC. Translation: CASSLRTGQETQYF.